The subject of this entry is one T cell receptor (beta chain). Profiled with immunoSEQ multiplex PCR; TCRdb holds only in-frame clones, not every one. The table includes 300,000 to 500,000 clones, roughly nine tenths detected once. The sample belongs to a study of Ad26.COV2.S vaccination and SARS-CoV-2 variants. Treatment here: 15 to 20 received Ad26.COV2.S at low or high dose, single or two shots; several received placebo; per-sample allocation not given. Sampling occurred on day 63 after the first vaccine or placebo injection. The CDR3 is 13 residues long. Trimming at V came to 10 bases and at J to 7 bases, leaving 11 bases not matched to a gene. Germline V lookup: CDR1 MNHEY, CDR2 SMNVEV (reference sequence).

The source of this sequence is a person between 18 and 60 years old who received the Ad26.COV2.S COVID-19 vaccine or a placebo. The V call is TRBV27, the J call TRBJ1-2, with 8 bases that match TRBD1. This sample comprised peripheral blood, obtained in a trial of Ad26.COV2.S vaccine versus placebo. In DNA form, the CDR3 reads TGTGCCACCCAAATAAACAGGGGGGGTGGCTACACCTTC. It translates to CATQINRGGGYTF.